This TCR beta chain was captured in a study of blood T cell repertoires in COVID-19. The CDR3 runs to 15 residues. Per the germline V gene, CDR1 is SGHRS and CDR2 is YFSETQ. V lost 3 bases and J lost 1, with 13 bases in between. As processed by the authors: Researchers report that nucleated cell counts were estimated from reference gene primer amplification. TCRdb's table, derived via immunoSEQ multiplex PCR, lists solely in-frame clones and lacks some. V, J and clone size reflect that table, while D and trimming were determined from the DNA. The sample consists of roughly 350,000 clones, 85% of them appearing once.

V gene TRBV5-1 combines with J gene TRBJ1-1; no clear D. This sequence was found in a woman younger than 30 with acute or convalescent COVID-19. Sequencing used peripheral blood. The CDR3 loop reads CASSSTTSGNTEAFF. CDR3 sequence (DNA): TGCGCCAGCAGCTCGACTACCTCAGGGAACACTGAAGCTTTCTTT.